What follows are 3 T cell receptor beta chains derived from one specimen sequenced in a study of blood T cell repertoires in COVID-19. TCRdb's copy holds only in-frame clones and misses some; the assay was immunoSEQ multiplex PCR. The top ten hold under 2% of the sample, which has over 150,000 clones, 78% seen once. The sample consisted of peripheral blood. These receptors were obtained from a man older than 75 with acute or convalescent COVID-19.

This rearrangement joins TRBV19 to TRBJ2-5; TRBD1 aligns across 7 bases. V lost 3 bases and J lost 4; bases outside the gene matches: 8. CDR1 and CDR2 from the germline V gene are LNHDA and SQIVND (reference sequence). This CDR3 spans 15 amino acids. DNA of the CDR3: TGTGCCAGTAGTATGAACCCGGACAGGCGAGAGACCCAGTACTTC. Protein: CASSMNPDRRETQYF.

This clone has only a few counts. The CDR3, as DNA: TGTGCCAGCAGTCCCGGAGGGGACTATGGCTACACCTTC. Translation: CASSPGGDYGYTF. This chain joins TRBV6-5 and TRBJ1-2; a weak D match, TRBD1 (5 bases). Germline CDR1 reads MNHEY; CDR2 reads SVGAGI. CDR3 length: 13 amino acids. Trimming cost V 5 bases and J 3 bases, with 10 bases left between them.

The rearrangement joins TRBV5-4 to TRBJ2-3; TRBD1 matches at 8 bases. V lost 2 bases and J lost 4; bases outside the gene matches: 3. The CDR3 spans 14 residues. Looked up from germline, CDR1 is SGHNT and CDR2 is YYREEE (reference sequence). The CDR3 nucleotides read TGTGCCAGCAGCTTCGGACAGGGCGCAGATACGCAGTATTTT. Encoded protein: CASSFGQGADTQYF.